These T cell receptor beta chains were read from a single sample in a study of vaccination and CD4 T cells after COVID-19. MiXCR was run by TCRdb on the PCR reads, yielding one entry per CDR3 protein. The sample includes approximately 20,000 distinct CDR3 sequences, 70% of them seen just once. Their antigen targets remain unknown. The sequencing sample was made of CD4+ T cells from blood, cultured in vitro. The receptors were gathered from a human donor who had recovered from COVID-19. Each CDR3 is given without its conserved first and last residue. Each record gives: CDR3 protein, V gene, clone size, CDR3 length. Clone size is stated in some rows and not others, as once, few, many or a class when expanded.

ATSRDTTGGGYT	TRBV15	few	12
ASSLGALGANVLT	TRBV7-9	NA	13
ASSLGRGLTDTQY	TRBV7-6	few	13
AWSQPLAKNIQY	TRBV30	NA	12
ASSPSLRTNEKLF	TRBV7-2	NA	13
ASRSQGGTEAF	TRBV12-3/TRBV12-4	NA	11
SAPLSGRSSDTQY	TRBV20-1	NA	13
ASSRLSGGTSGYEQY	TRBV12-3/TRBV12-4	NA	15
ASSTLTGGSSPLH	TRBV6-1	NA	13
SARDQGGNSPLH	TRBV20-1	NA	12
ASSLDRPFPNSPLH	TRBV11-3	few	14
ASSLAGGLAGELF	TRBV11-1	NA	13
ASSSNLAGGGEQY	TRBV6-2/TRBV6-3	few	13
AWSADSGNQPQH	TRBV30	NA	12
ASTYLGTAFYNSPLH	TRBV6-1	NA	15
ASSLQGRANEKLF	TRBV7-6	NA	13